One and the same sample provided the 18 T cell receptor beta chains below, sequenced in a study of T cell responses to AZD1222 COVID-19 vaccine (dated by TCRdb to the early 2020s). Library preparation used the immunoSEQ multiplex PCR assay. The clones in this table, taken by TCRdb from immuneACCESS, are in-frame only. Not every clone is retained; where verified, under half of the shortfall comes from an unresolved V gene, and the cause of the rest is unknown. The sample table lists tens of thousands of clones, 85% to 90% of them with a count of one. The ten largest clones represent more than 8.5% of the sample. Per the publication, the time point label means: baseline before first vaccination. The starting material was peripheral blood, obtained on day 0 of AZD1222 vaccination. These receptors were taken from an adult in good health.

This clone turned up a few times. The V call is TRBV5-1, the J call TRBJ2-7; 7 bases match TRBD2. Germline-derived CDR1 and CDR2 are SGHRS and YFSETQ. This CDR3 is built from 13 residues. V lost 7 bases to trimming and J lost 1 base; unmatched junction nucleotides: 5. The CDR3 loop is CASGLGASYEQYF. CDR3 DNA: TGCGCCAGCGGACTAGGAGCGTCCTACGAGCAGTACTTC.

This chain connects TRBV2 to TRBJ2-7, with D tentatively TRBD2 (5 bases). Germline V CDR1 and CDR2: SNHLY, FYNNEI. V was clipped by 7 bases and J by 3 bases, with 16 bases between them. The CDR3 totals 14 residues. CDR3 sequence: CASIVGVPFYEQYF. CDR3 bases: TGTGCCAGCATAGTCGGGGTCCCCTTCTACGAGCAGTACTTC.

The V gene is TRBV19, the J gene TRBJ1-2; D remains unclear. The CDR3 sequence is 12 residues long. Deletions cut 4 bases from V and 6 bases from J, with 9 bases between. Germline V lookup: CDR1 LNHDA, CDR2 SQIVND (reference sequence). CDR3 sequence reads: CASSRARNGYTF. DNA of the CDR3: TGTGCCAGTAGTAGGGCCAGAAATGGCTACACCTTC.

The V call is TRBV24-1, the J call TRBJ1-4, with D unresolved. CDR1 and CDR2 (germline): KGHDR, SFDVKD. With 3 bases removed from V and 7 bases from J, the gap between germline ends came to 14 bases. This CDR3 spans 15 amino acids. CDR3 DNA sequence: TGTGCCACCAGTGATCCAAAGAGGTGGGGTGAAAAACTGTTTTTT. Its protein product is CATSDPKRWGEKLFF.

The V gene is TRBV19, the J gene TRBJ2-7; 8 positions agree with TRBD2. This CDR3 has 15 residues. Germline V lookup: CDR1 LNHDA, CDR2 SQIVND (reference sequence). The ends lost 5 bases at V and 0 bases at J; junction bases unmatched: 6. This CDR3 is CASSDVGTSSYEQYF. In nucleotides, the CDR3 is TGTGCCAGTAGTGATGTGGGGACTAGCTCCTACGAGCAGTACTTC.

The V call is TRBV5-1, the J call TRBJ1-1, with a weak D call TRBD1 (5 bases). Trimming removed 0 bases at V and 6 bases at J, with 9 bases between. In germline, CDR1 is SGHRS, CDR2 YFSETQ. The CDR3 spans 13 residues. The DNA for the CDR3 is TGCGCCAGCAGCTTGGGCGGGACCCCTGAAGCTTTCTTT. It yields the protein CASSLGGTPEAFF.

J is TRBJ2-1 and V is TRBV5-1; a possible D gene is TRBD2 (6 bases). Trimming stripped 4 bases from V and 6 bases from J, with 11 bases between. The CDR3 sequence is 13 residues long. Germline CDR1 SGHRS, CDR2 YFSETQ. The CDR3: CASSRGNPNEQFF. In DNA, the CDR3 is TGCGCCAGCAGCCGCGGGAACCCCAATGAGCAGTTCTTC. The full variable domain, with the rest looked up from reference TRBV5-1 and TRBJ2-1, is KAGVTQTPRYLIKTRGQQVTLSCSPISGHRSVSWYQQTPGQGLQFLFEYFSETQRNKGNFPGRFSGRQFSNSRSEMNVSTLELGDSALYLCASSRGNPNEQFFGPGTRLTVL.

The rearrangement joins TRBV18 to TRBJ2-3, with a weak D call TRBD2 (6 bases). The V and J ends lost 3 bases and 4 bases respectively, with 11 bases between them. The germline gives CDR1 KGHSH, CDR2 LQKENI. This CDR3 is built from 14 residues. The CDR3 here is CASSPIQRADTQYF. CDR3 DNA: TGTGCCAGCTCACCGATACAGCGGGCAGATACGCAGTATTTT.

The V call is TRBV7-9, the J call TRBJ1-1; 7 bases are a match to TRBD1. Germline V gene sequence: CDR1 SEHNR, CDR2 FQNEAQ (reference sequence). Trimming removed 5 bases from V and 1 base from J; junction bases left unmatched: 16. CDR3 length: 18 amino acids. The CDR3 DNA is TGTGCCAGCAGCGCAACAGCCGGAGGGGACAGAAAGAACACTGAAGCTTTCTTT. It yields the protein CASSATAGGDRKNTEAFF.

V usage is TRBV6-4 and J usage is TRBJ1-2; D not resolved. V was clipped by 3 bases and J by 0 bases, with 5 bases between them. Looked up from germline, CDR1 is MRHNA and CDR2 is SNTAGT. This CDR3 has 13 residues. CDR3 DNA sequence: TGTGCCAGCAGTGAGAGCGCTAACTATGGCTACACCTTC. Amino acid sequence: CASSESANYGYTF.

DNA for the CDR3: TGTGCCAGCAGGAACCTCCAAGGGGACGGTGAAAAACTGTTTTTT. It encodes CASRNLQGDGEKLFF. The chain uses TRBV6-5 and TRBJ1-4, with D perhaps TRBD1 (5 bases). The CDR3 contains 15 residues. V was pared by 6 bases and J by 7 bases, with 18 bases between. Germline V CDR1 and CDR2: MNHEY, SVGAGI.

This clone was recorded only once. CDR3 nucleotide sequence: TGTGCCAGCAGTAGACAGGGGTCGAACACCGGGGAGCTGTTTTTT. It translates to CASSRQGSNTGELFF. The chain links TRBV25-1 to TRBJ2-2, with TRBD1 identical over 8 bases. With V trimmed by 5 bases and J by 0 bases, 2 bases remained unmatched. CDR3 length: 15 residues. In germline, CDR1 is MGHDK, CDR2 SYGVNS.

This chain joins TRBV24-1 and TRBJ1-2, with 12 bases identical to TRBD1. The CDR3 covers 14 residues. Germline CDR1 KGHDR, CDR2 SFDVKD. With 8 bases clipped from V and 8 bases from J, the junction kept 8 bases outside the gene matches. CDR3 amino acids: CATIGTGGCIGYTF. The CDR3 DNA sequence: TGTGCCACCATTGGGACAGGGGGCTGTATCGGCTACACCTTC.

The chain has TRBV6-1 and TRBJ2-5; D remains ambiguous. Trimming pared 3 bases from V and 4 bases from J, leaving 15 bases between. The CDR3 runs 15 residues. Germline V CDR1 and CDR2: MNHNS, SASEGT. Written as DNA, the CDR3 is TGTGCCAGCAGTGATTCCCACGGTCCATCAGAGACCCAGTACTTC. It yields the protein CASSDSHGPSETQYF.

The chain joins TRBV5-1 to TRBJ1-2; 9 nucleotides line up with TRBD1. CDR3 length: 14 residues. Germline CDR1 is SGHRS and CDR2 is YFSETQ. V lost 4 bases, J lost 8 bases, and 9 bases stayed unmatched. The CDR3 sequence is CASSLGQGFEGYTF. The DNA for the CDR3 is TGCGCCAGCAGCCTCGGACAGGGGTTTGAGGGCTACACCTTC.

CDR3 in amino acids: CASSLLGGADEQYF. In DNA, the CDR3 is TGTGCCAGCTCACTGTTAGGCGGGGCCGACGAGCAGTACTTC. V usage is TRBV18 and J usage is TRBJ2-7; the D gene is possibly TRBD2 (6 bases). CDR3 size: 14 residues. V shed 4 bases and J shed 5 bases, with 15 bases lying between them. Germline loops: CDR1 KGHSH, CDR2 LQKENI. The complete variable domain, with remaining parts taken from reference TRBV18 and TRBJ2-7, reads NAGVMQNPRHLVRRRGQEARLRCSPMKGHSHVYWYRQLPEEGLKFMVYLQKENIIDESGMPKERFSAEFPKEGPSILRIQQVVRGDSAAYFCASSLLGGADEQYFGPGTRLTVT.

CDR3 loop: CASSLAGLPYYEQYF. The DNA for the CDR3 is TGTGCCAGCAGCTTAGCTGGTCTCCCTTACTACGAGCAGTACTTC. This chain connects TRBV7-2 to TRBJ2-7; D unresolved. V was pared by 0 bases and J by 3 bases, with 12 bases between. The CDR3 spans 15 residues. Germline assignment: CDR1 SGHTA and CDR2 FQGNSA.

The V and J genes are TRBV7-8 and TRBJ1-5; D is undetermined. Per the germline V gene, CDR1 is SGHVS and CDR2 is FQNEAQ. This CDR3 is 16 amino acids long. V gave up 1 base and J gave up 4 bases, with 14 bases separating them. Written as DNA, the CDR3 is TGTGCCAGCAGCTTAGGCCGGTCCAAATTTAATCAGCCCCAGCATTTT. Protein sequence: CASSLGRSKFNQPQHF.